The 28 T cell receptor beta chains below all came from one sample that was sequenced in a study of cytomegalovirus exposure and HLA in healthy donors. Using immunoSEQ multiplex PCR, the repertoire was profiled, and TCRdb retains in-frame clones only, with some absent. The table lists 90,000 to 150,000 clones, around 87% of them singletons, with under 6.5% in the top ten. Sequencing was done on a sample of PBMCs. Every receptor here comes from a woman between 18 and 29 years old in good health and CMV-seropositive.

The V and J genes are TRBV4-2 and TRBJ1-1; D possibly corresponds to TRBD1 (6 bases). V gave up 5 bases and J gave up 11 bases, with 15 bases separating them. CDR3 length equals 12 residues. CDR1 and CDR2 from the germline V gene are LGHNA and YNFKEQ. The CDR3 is CASSAQGQRAFF. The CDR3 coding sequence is TGTGCCAGCAGCGCACAGGGTCAGCGGGCTTTCTTT.

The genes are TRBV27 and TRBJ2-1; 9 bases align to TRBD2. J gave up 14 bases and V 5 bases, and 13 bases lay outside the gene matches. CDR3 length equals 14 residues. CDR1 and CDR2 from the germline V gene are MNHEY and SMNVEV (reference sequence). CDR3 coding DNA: TGTGCCAGCAGTCCCCGCGGCGGGAGGGCCGCTGAGTTCTTC. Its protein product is CASSPRGGRAAEFF.

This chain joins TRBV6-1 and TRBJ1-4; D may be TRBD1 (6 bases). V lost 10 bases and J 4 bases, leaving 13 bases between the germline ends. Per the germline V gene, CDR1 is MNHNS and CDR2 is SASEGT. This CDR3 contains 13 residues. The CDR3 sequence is CATDGQNNEKLFF. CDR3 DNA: TGTGCCACCGATGGACAGAATAATGAAAAACTGTTTTTT.

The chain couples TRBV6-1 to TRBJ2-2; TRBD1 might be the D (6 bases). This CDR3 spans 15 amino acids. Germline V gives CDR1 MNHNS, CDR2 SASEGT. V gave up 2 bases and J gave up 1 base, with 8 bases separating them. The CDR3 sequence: CASSEQGRNTGELFF. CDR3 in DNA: TGTGCCAGCAGTGAACAGGGGAGGAACACCGGGGAGCTGTTTTTT.

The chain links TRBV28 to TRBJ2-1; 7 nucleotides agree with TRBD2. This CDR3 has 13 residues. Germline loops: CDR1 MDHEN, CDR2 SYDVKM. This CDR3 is CAGRGSSYNEQFF. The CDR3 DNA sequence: TGTGCAGGGCGGGGGAGCTCCTACAATGAGCAGTTCTTC.

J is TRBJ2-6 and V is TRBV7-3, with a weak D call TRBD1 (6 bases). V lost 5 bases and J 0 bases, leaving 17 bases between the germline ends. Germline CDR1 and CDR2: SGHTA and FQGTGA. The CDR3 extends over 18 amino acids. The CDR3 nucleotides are TGTGCCAGCAGCCGTACCGGGACACCAAACTCTGGGGCCAACGTCCTGACTTTC. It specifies CASSRTGTPNSGANVLTF.

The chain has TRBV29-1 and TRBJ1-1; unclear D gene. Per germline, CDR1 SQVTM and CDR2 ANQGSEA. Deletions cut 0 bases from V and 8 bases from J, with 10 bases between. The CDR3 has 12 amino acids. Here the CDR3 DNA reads TGCAGCGTTGAAGAGCGGGGAAGCGAAGCTTTCTTT. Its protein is CSVEERGSEAFF. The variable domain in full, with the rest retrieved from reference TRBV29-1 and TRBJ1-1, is SAVISQKPSRDICQRGTSLTIQCQVDSQVTMMFWYRQQPGQSLTLIATANQGSEATYESGFVIDKFPISRPNLTFSTLTVSNMSPEDSSIYLCSVEERGSEAFFGQGTRLTVV.

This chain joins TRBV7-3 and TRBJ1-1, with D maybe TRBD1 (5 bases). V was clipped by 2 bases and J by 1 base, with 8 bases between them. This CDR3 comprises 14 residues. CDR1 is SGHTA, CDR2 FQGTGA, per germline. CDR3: CASSLAGPNTEAFF. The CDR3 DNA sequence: TGTGCCAGCAGCTTAGCAGGGCCGAACACTGAAGCTTTCTTT.

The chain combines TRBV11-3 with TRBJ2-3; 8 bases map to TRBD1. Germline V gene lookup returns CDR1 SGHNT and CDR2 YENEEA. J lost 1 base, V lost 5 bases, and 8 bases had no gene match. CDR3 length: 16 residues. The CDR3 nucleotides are TGTGCCAGCAGCCTGAAGCCGGGACAGGGCACAGATACGCAGTATTTT. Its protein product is CASSLKPGQGTDTQYF.

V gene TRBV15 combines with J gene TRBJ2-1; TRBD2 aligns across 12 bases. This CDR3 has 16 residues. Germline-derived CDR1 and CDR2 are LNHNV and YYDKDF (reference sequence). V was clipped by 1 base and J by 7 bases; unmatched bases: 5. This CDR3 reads CATSRGPSGRGNEQFF. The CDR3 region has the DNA TGTGCCACCAGCAGAGGGCCTAGCGGGAGGGGGAATGAGCAGTTCTTC.

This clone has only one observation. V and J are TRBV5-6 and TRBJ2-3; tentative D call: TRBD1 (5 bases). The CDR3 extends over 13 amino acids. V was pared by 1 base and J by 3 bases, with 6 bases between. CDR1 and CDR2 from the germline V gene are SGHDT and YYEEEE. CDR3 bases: TGTGCCAGCAGCTTGAAGGGGACAGATACGCAGTATTTT. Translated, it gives CASSLKGTDTQYF.

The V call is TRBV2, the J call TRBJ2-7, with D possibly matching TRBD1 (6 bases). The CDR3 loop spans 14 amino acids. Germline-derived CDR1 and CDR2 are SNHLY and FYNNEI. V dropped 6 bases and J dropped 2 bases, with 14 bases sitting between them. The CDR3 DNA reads TGTGCCAGCAGGCTCGACGGACAGACCTACGAGCAGTACTTC. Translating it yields CASRLDGQTYEQYF. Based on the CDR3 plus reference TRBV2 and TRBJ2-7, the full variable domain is EPEVTQTPSHQVTQMGQEVILRCVPISNHLYFYWYRQILGQKVEFLVSFYNNEISEKSEIFDDQFSVERPDGSNFTLKIRSTKLEDSAMYFCASRLDGQTYEQYFGPGTRLTVT.

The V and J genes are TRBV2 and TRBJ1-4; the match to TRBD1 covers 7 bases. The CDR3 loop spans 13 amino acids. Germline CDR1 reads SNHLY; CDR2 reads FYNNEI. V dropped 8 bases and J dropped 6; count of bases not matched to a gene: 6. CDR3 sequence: CASHRGFDEKLFF. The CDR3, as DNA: TGTGCCAGCCACAGGGGATTCGATGAAAAACTGTTTTTT.

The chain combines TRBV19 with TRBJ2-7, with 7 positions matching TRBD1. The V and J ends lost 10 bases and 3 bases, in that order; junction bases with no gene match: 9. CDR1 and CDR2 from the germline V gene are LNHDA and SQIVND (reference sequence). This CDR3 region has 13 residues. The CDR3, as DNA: TGTGCCATTTCTCCTGCAGGGGGCTACGAGCAGTACTTC. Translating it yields CAISPAGGYEQYF.

CDR3 nucleotide sequence: TGTGCCAGCAGGCGCTCAGGGGCAGATACGCAGTATTTT. This gives the protein CASRRSGADTQYF. V gene TRBV2 combines with J gene TRBJ2-3; possible D gene TRBD1, 6 bases. Trimming removed 6 bases at V and 4 bases at J, with 11 bases between. Germline V gene data show CDR1 as SNHLY and CDR2 as FYNNEI. The CDR3 extends over 13 amino acids.

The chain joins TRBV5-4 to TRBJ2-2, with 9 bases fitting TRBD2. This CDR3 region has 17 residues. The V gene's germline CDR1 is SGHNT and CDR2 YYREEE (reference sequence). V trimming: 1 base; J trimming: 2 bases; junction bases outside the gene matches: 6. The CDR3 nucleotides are TGTGCCAGCAGCTTGTCCCTAGCGGGGATCAACACCGGGGAGCTGTTTTTT. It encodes CASSLSLAGINTGELFF.

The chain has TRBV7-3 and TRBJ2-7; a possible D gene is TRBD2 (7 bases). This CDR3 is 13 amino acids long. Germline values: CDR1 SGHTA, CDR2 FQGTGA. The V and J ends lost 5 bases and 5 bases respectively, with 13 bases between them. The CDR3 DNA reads TGTGCCAGCAGCCAAGGGGGGGCCCACGAGCAGTACTTC. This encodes CASSQGGAHEQYF.

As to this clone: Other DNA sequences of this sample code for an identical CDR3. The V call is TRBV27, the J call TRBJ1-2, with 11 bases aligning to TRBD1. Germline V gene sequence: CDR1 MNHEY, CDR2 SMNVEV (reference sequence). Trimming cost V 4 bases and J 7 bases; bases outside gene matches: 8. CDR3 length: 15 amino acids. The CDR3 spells CASSSPGQGAGGYTF. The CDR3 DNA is TGTGCCAGCAGTTCCCCCGGACAGGGGGCTGGTGGCTACACCTTC.

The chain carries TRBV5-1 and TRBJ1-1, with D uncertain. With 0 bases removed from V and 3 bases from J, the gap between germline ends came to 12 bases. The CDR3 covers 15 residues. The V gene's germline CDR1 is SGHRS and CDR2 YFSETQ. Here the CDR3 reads CASSLVGGLDTEAFF. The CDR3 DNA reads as TGCGCCAGCAGCTTGGTAGGCGGGCTTGACACTGAAGCTTTCTTT.

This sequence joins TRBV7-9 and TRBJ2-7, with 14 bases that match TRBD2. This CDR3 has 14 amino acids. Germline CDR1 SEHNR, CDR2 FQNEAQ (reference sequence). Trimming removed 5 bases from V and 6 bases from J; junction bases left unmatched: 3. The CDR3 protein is CASSLGLAGVEQYF. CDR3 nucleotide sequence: TGTGCCAGCAGCCTGGGACTAGCGGGAGTCGAGCAGTACTTC.

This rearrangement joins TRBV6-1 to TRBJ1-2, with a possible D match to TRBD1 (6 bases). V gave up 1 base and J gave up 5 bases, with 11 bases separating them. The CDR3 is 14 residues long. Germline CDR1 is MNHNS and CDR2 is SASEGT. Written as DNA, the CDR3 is TGTGCCAGCAGTGAAGAGGGGGATAGGTATGGCTACACCTTC. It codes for CASSEEGDRYGYTF.

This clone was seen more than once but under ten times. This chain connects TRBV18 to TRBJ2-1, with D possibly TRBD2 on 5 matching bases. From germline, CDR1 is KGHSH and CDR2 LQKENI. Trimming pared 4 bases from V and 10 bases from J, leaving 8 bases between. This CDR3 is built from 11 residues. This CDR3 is CASSQGEEQFF. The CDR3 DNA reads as TGTGCCAGCTCACAGGGAGAAGAGCAGTTCTTC.

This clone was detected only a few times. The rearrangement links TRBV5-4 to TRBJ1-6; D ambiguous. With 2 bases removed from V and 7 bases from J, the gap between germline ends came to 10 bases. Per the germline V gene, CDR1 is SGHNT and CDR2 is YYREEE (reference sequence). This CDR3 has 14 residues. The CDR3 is CASSFGVYNSPLHF. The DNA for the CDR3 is TGTGCCAGCAGCTTCGGGGTTTACAATTCACCCCTCCACTTT.

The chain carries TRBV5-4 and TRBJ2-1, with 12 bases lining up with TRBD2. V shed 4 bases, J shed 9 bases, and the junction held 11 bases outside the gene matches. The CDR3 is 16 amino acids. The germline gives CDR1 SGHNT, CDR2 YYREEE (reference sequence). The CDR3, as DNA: TGTGCCAGCAGCCGCTGGACTAGCGGGACGCCGGCTGAGCAGTTCTTC. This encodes CASSRWTSGTPAEQFF.

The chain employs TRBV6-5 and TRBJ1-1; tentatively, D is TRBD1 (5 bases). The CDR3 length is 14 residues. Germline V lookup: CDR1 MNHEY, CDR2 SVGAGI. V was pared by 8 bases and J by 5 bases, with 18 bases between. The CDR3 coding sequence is TGTGCCAGCCTGGGGAGGGGAAGCCGGACTGAAGCTTTCTTT. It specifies CASLGRGSRTEAFF.

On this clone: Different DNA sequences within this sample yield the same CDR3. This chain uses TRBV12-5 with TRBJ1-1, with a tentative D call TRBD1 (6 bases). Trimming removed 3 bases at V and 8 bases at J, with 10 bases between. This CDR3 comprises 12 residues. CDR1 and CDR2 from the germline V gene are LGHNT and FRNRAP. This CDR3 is CASGLGTGEAFF. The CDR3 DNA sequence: TGTGCTAGTGGTTTAGGAACAGGGGAAGCTTTCTTT. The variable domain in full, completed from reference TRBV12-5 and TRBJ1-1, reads DARVTQTPRHKVTEMGQEVTMRCQPILGHNTVFWYRQTMMQGLELLAYFRNRAPLDDSGMPKDRFSAEMPDATLATLKIQPSEPRDSAVYFCASGLGTGEAFFGQGTRLTVV.

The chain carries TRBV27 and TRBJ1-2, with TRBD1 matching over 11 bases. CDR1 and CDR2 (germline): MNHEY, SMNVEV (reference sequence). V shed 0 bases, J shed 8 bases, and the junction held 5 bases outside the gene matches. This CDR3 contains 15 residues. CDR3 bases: TGTGCCAGCAGTTTATCGGGACAGGGGGTGTCGGGCTACACCTTC. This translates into CASSLSGQGVSGYTF.

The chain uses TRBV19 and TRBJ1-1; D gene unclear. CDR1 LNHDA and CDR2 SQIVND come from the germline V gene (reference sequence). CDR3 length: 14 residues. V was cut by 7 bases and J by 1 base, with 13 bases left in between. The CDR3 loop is CASIPDGKNTEAFF. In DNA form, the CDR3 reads TGTGCCAGTATCCCGGACGGGAAGAACACTGAAGCTTTCTTT.